Each of the 32 T cell receptor beta chains below was sequenced from the same sample in a study of vaccination effects on CD4 cells after COVID-19. TCRdb's table, derived via immunoSEQ multiplex PCR, lists solely in-frame clones and lacks some. The data contain about 38,000 clones, around four fifths of them singletons. Prior to sequencing, the ViraFEST assay stimulated PBMC with viral peptide pools, which expanded the antigen-specific CD4+ T cells. Cultured cells yielded isolated CD4+ T cells after approximately nine days. Of the BNT162b2 and mRNA-1273 vaccines, participants received two doses of one or the other. For these TCRs, the target antigens are not known. The sample in question was CD4+ T cells from PBMCs cultured with HCoV-NL63 spike peptides, obtained after COVID-19 vaccination. The receptor source for this set is a human donor who received a COVID-19 vaccine. Some clones in this sample may be carry-over from other donors' samples.

The genes are TRBV24-1 and TRBJ1-3; no clear D gene. Germline V gene lookup returns CDR1 KGHDR and CDR2 SFDVKD. The germline V and J ends were trimmed by 2 bases and 0 bases, with 7 bases remaining between them. The CDR3 runs to 15 residues. In nucleotides, the CDR3 is TGTGCCACCAGTGATTCCAGTAGCTCTGGAAACACCATATATTTT. Its translation: CATSDSSSSGNTIYF.

This clone was found once. The chain links TRBV2 to TRBJ1-1, with D hard to call. CDR3 length equals 13 residues. Trimming shortened V by 3 bases and J by 0 bases, and 5 bases separated the two germline ends. Germline CDR1 reads SNHLY; CDR2 reads FYNNEI. Here the CDR3 DNA reads TGTGCCAGCAGTGACAGGTTGAACACTGAAGCTTTCTTT. Translating it yields CASSDRLNTEAFF.

This clone turned up a few times. The chain employs TRBV29-1 and TRBJ2-2; TRBD1 is a possible D gene (7 bases). Trimming removed 4 bases from V and 5 bases from J, with 11 bases in between. Looked up from germline, CDR1 is SQVTM and CDR2 is ANQGSEA. This CDR3 region has 13 residues. CDR3 loop: CSVAQGGTGELFF. In nucleotides, the CDR3 is TGCAGCGTTGCCCAGGGGGGTACCGGGGAGCTGTTTTTT.

This clone was recorded a few times. V is TRBV7-2 and J is TRBJ2-5; 11 nucleotides agree with TRBD2. V dropped 5 bases and J dropped 5; count of bases not matched to a gene: 7. Germline V gene lookup returns CDR1 SGHTA and CDR2 FQGNSA. The CDR3 has 15 amino acids. CDR3 in DNA: TGTGCCAGCAGCCCCCTAGCGGGGGGCTGGGAGACCCAGTACTTC. Amino acids: CASSPLAGGWETQYF.

The chain combines TRBV5-5 with TRBJ1-3; D may be TRBD1 (6 bases). The germline V and J ends were trimmed by 3 bases and 4 bases, with 20 bases remaining between them. The CDR3 runs to 17 residues. Germline V lookup: CDR1 SGHKS, CDR2 YYEKEE (reference sequence). The CDR3, as DNA: TGTGCCAGCAGCTCTGACCCGACAGGTAGCTCCGGAAACACCATATATTTT. It translates to CASSSDPTGSSGNTIYF.

This chain links TRBV5-1 with TRBJ2-2; D is perhaps TRBD1 (5 bases). Germline V gives CDR1 SGHRS, CDR2 YFSETQ. This CDR3 spans 14 amino acids. V was cut by 3 bases and J by 1 base, with 7 bases left in between. For the CDR3, the DNA is TGCGCCAGCAGCTCCACAGGGAACACCGGGGAGCTGTTTTTT. Its translation: CASSSTGNTGELFF.

This clone was seen just once. A junction end diverges from the germline sequence, so it may reflect a read error. The chain has TRBV7-2 and TRBJ2-1; D unresolved. The germline CDR1 and CDR2 sequences are SGHTA and FQGNSA. There are 15 residues in the CDR3. CDR3: CASGFRVTTGPEQFF. CDR3 coding DNA: TGTGCCAGCGGCTTTAGGGTTACAACCGGCCCTGAGCAGTTCTTC.

This clone appeared once. This chain connects TRBV6-5 to TRBJ1-5; D unclear. There are 14 residues in the CDR3. Trimming removed 6 bases at V and 4 bases at J, with 13 bases between. Germline V lookup: CDR1 MNHEY, CDR2 SVGAGI. CDR3 sequence: CASSYLGINQPQHF. For the CDR3, the DNA is TGTGCCAGCAGCTACCTTGGGATAAATCAGCCCCAGCATTTT.

The chain links TRBV15 to TRBJ2-7, with unresolved D. The CDR3 is 13 residues long. The V gene's germline CDR1 is LNHNV and CDR2 YYDKDF (reference sequence). With 0 bases removed from V and 2 bases from J, the gap between germline ends came to 5 bases. The CDR3 nucleotides read TGTGCCACCAGCAGAGATTGGGCCTACGAGCAGTACGTC. Its translation: CATSRDWAYEQYV.

The CDR3 nucleotides read TGTGCCAGCAGCTCAGGTCGGGGTACCGGGGAGCTGTTTTTT. It specifies CASSSGRGTGELFF. This chain links TRBV7-9 with TRBJ2-2; possible D gene TRBD2, 5 bases. This CDR3 region has 14 residues. V was trimmed by 4 bases and J by 5 bases, leaving 11 bases between them. Germline CDR1 is SEHNR and CDR2 is FQNEAQ (reference sequence). Supplemented by reference TRBV7-9 and TRBJ2-2, the full variable domain reads DTGVSQNPRHKITKRGQNVTFRCDPISEHNRLYWYRQTLGQGPEFLTYFQNEAQLEKSRLLSDRFSAERPKGSFSTLEIQRTEQGDSAMYLCASSSGRGTGELFFGEGSRLTVL.

The V gene is TRBV10-1, the J gene TRBJ2-5, with 10 bases fitting TRBD2. This CDR3 contains 15 residues. Germline assignment: CDR1 WNHNN and CDR2 SYGVQD (reference sequence). The junction had 5 bases not matched to a gene; V was cut back by 3 bases and J by 4 bases. The CDR3 region is CASSEAGGPPETQYF. The CDR3 nucleotides are TGCGCCAGCAGTGAAGCGGGGGGGCCCCCAGAGACCCAGTACTTC.

This clone was detected a few times. The rearrangement joins TRBV5-4 to TRBJ1-2; D remains ambiguous. Looked up from germline, CDR1 is SGHNT and CDR2 is YYREEE (reference sequence). With 2 bases removed from V and 2 bases from J, the gap between germline ends came to 7 bases. This CDR3 comprises 13 residues. CDR3 residues: CASSFSKNYGYTF. As DNA, the CDR3 is TGTGCCAGCAGCTTTTCGAAAAACTATGGCTACACCTTC.

The V call is TRBV11-3, the J call TRBJ2-1; D uncertain. The germline gives CDR1 SGHNT, CDR2 YENEEA. V shed 5 bases and J shed 7 bases, with 12 bases lying between them. The CDR3 spans 13 residues. The chain's CDR3 is CASSPAAGNEQFF. CDR3 nucleotides: TGTGCCAGCAGCCCCGCCGCTGGAAATGAGCAGTTCTTC.

The chain combines TRBV6-5 with TRBJ1-5; D is unclear. Trimming took 8 bases from V and 3 from J, leaving 14 bases between them. Germline-derived CDR1 and CDR2 are MNHEY and SVGAGI. CDR3 length: 14 amino acids. In DNA, the CDR3 is TGTGCCAGCCGAATACGGGATTCCAATCAGCCCCAGCATTTT. It is translated as CASRIRDSNQPQHF.

V is TRBV6-6 and J is TRBJ1-3; D is perhaps TRBD1 (6 bases). This CDR3 has 17 residues. CDR1 and CDR2 from the germline V gene are MNHNY and SVGAGI (reference sequence). The ends were cut back, 5 bases at V and 0 bases at J, with 17 bases in the middle. CDR3 protein: CASSPSPGQSSGNTIYF. In DNA form, the CDR3 reads TGTGCCAGCAGTCCTTCCCCGGGACAAAGCTCTGGAAACACCATATATTTT.

The CDR3 DNA reads as TGTGCCAGTAGGATCTCTGGGGCCAACGTCCTGACTTTC. Translated: CASRISGANVLTF. The rearrangement uses TRBV19 and TRBJ2-6; D unclear. The germline V gene has CDR1 LNHDA and CDR2 SQIVND (reference sequence). This CDR3 contains 13 residues. The V gene lost 6 bases and the J gene lost 0 bases, with 3 bases spanning the gap.

The chain is built from TRBV7-9 and TRBJ1-2, with a possible D match to TRBD1 (5 bases). The V end was cut by 2 bases, the J end by 3 bases, with 13 bases between. This CDR3 region has 15 residues. Germline V CDR1 and CDR2: SEHNR, FQNEAQ (reference sequence). CDR3 DNA sequence: TGTGCCAGCAGCTTAAGTTGGGGGAGAGACTATGGCTACACCTTC. This sequence encodes CASSLSWGRDYGYTF.

The chain couples TRBV27 to TRBJ1-5, with a weak D call TRBD1 (5 bases). The germline V gene encodes CDR1 MNHEY and CDR2 SMNVEV (reference sequence). The CDR3 consists of 17 residues. The V and J ends lost 2 bases and 5 bases respectively, with 19 bases between them. CDR3 loop: CASSLTPPGISDQPQHF. DNA for the CDR3: TGTGCCAGCAGTTTAACCCCCCCAGGGATCTCTGATCAGCCCCAGCATTTT.

The chain links TRBV7-2 to TRBJ1-5; a possible D gene is TRBD1 (6 bases). This CDR3 spans 13 amino acids. From germline, CDR1 is SGHTA and CDR2 FQGNSA. V was trimmed by 5 bases and J by 6 bases, leaving 11 bases between them. The CDR3 DNA reads TGTGCCAGCAGCGAGGGGGGGGGTCAGCCCCAGCATTTT. Protein sequence: CASSEGGGQPQHF.

The rearrangement links TRBV30 to TRBJ2-3; 8 nucleotides agree with TRBD2. Germline CDR1 GTSNPN, CDR2 SVGIG (reference sequence). Unmatched junction bases numbered 9, after V lost 4 bases and J lost 3 bases. The CDR3 spans 15 residues. CDR3 sequence: CAWKKKGGGTDTQYF. CDR3 bases: TGTGCCTGGAAAAAAAAGGGCGGGGGGACAGATACGCAGTATTTT.

The gene calls are TRBV6-5 and TRBJ2-7; TRBD1 might be the D (6 bases). The CDR3 is made up of 13 amino acids. Trimming removed 4 bases at V and 4 bases at J, with 11 bases between. Germline V CDR1 and CDR2: MNHEY, SVGAGI. CDR3 DNA: TGTGCCAGCAGTTTAGGACAGAAATACGAGCAGTACGTC. It yields the protein CASSLGQKYEQYV.

This chain uses TRBV4-1 with TRBJ1-4; 7 bases map to TRBD1. V shed 1 base, J shed 14 bases, and the junction held 13 bases outside the gene matches. Germline V gives CDR1 MGHRA, CDR2 YSYEKL. The CDR3 extends over 15 amino acids. The CDR3 is CASSQGGATGTRLFF. The CDR3 DNA is TGCGCCAGCAGCCAAGGAGGAGCGACAGGGACCAGGCTGTTTTTT.

This chain joins TRBV3-1 (or the pseudogene TRBV3-2) and TRBJ1-2; D perhaps matches TRBD1 (5 bases). Looked up from germline, CDR1 is LGHDT and CDR2 is YNNKEL (reference sequence). The CDR3 spans 12 residues. V dropped 1 base and J dropped 7 bases, with 7 bases sitting between them. In nucleotides, the CDR3 is TGTGCCAGCAGCCAAGCGGGGGGTGGCTACACCTTC. Protein product: CASSQAGGGYTF.

There are a few counts of this clone. V is TRBV18 and J is TRBJ1-1, with unresolved D. Germline CDR1 reads KGHSH; CDR2 reads LQKENI. V was clipped by 2 bases and J by 3 bases, with 13 bases between them. The CDR3 spans 15 residues. The CDR3 DNA follows: TGTGCCAGCTCACCATCTGGATTTAGTTACACTGAAGCTTTCTTT. Residues: CASSPSGFSYTEAFF. The full variable domain, its missing parts supplied by reference TRBV18 and TRBJ1-1, is NAGVMQNPRHLVRRRGQEARLRCSPMKGHSHVYWYRQLPEEGLKFMVYLQKENIIDESGMPKERFSAEFPKEGPSILRIQQVVRGDSAAYFCASSPSGFSYTEAFFGQGTRLTVV.

The rearrangement uses TRBV2 and TRBJ2-1; 11 bases are a match to TRBD2. Trimming cost V 6 bases and J 7 bases; bases outside gene matches: 8. CDR1 SNHLY and CDR2 FYNNEI come from the germline V gene. The length of the CDR3 is 15 residues. The CDR3 protein is CASRRLSGGDNEQFF. The CDR3 nucleotides are TGTGCCAGCAGGAGGCTTAGCGGGGGGGATAATGAGCAGTTCTTC.

V usage is TRBV4-1 and J usage is TRBJ2-1; D is possibly TRBD1 (6 bases). Germline V lookup: CDR1 MGHRA, CDR2 YSYEKL. The CDR3 sequence is 15 residues long. Trimming removed 3 bases at V and 8 bases at J, with 17 bases between. CDR3 loop: CASSHGQTGWDEQFF. CDR3 in DNA: TGCGCCAGCAGCCACGGACAGACCGGTTGGGATGAGCAGTTCTTC.

The chain is built from TRBV19 and TRBJ2-4; either TRBD1 or TRBD2 may supply D (6 bases each). Germline V CDR1 and CDR2: LNHDA, SQIVND (reference sequence). This CDR3 is built from 14 residues. The ends were cut back, 6 bases at V and 5 bases at J, with 14 bases in the middle. The CDR3 bases are TGTGCCAGTAGGACGGGGGCGAGGGAAAACATTCAGTACTTC. It specifies CASRTGARENIQYF. Variable domain in full (rest from reference TRBV19 and TRBJ2-4): DGGITQSPKYLFRKEGQNVTLSCEQNLNHDAMYWYRQDPGQGLRLIYYSQIVNDFQKGDIAEGYSVSREKKESFPLTVTSAQKNPTAFYLCASRTGARENIQYFGAGTRLSVL.

This chain uses TRBV9 with TRBJ1-3, with no clear D. This CDR3 has 16 amino acids. Germline lookup yields CDR1 SGDLS and CDR2 YYNGEE. V lost 3 bases and J lost 0, with 13 bases in between. The CDR3 bases are TGTGCCAGCAGCGCGGGTAGAGGGTACTCTGGAAACACCATATATTTT. Protein product: CASSAGRGYSGNTIYF. The full variable domain, its missing parts supplied by reference TRBV9 and TRBJ1-3, is DSGVTQTPKHLITATGQRVTLRCSPRSGDLSVYWYQQSLDQGLQFLIQYYNGEERAKGNILERFSAQQFPDLHSELNLSSLELGDSALYFCASSAGRGYSGNTIYFGEGSWLTVV.

The V gene is TRBV9, the J gene TRBJ1-2; 10 nucleotides align to TRBD1. V lost 4 bases and J lost 2; bases outside the gene matches: 2. The germline V gene has CDR1 SGDLS and CDR2 YYNGEE. There are 14 residues in the CDR3. In nucleotides, the CDR3 is TGTGCCAGCAGCTCGGGACAGGGGAACTATGGCTACACCTTC. It is translated as CASSSGQGNYGYTF.

The chain couples TRBV7-9 to TRBJ1-4, with TRBD1 as a possible D gene (6 bases). The CDR3 spans 15 residues. V lost 2 bases and J lost 3, with 10 bases in between. Germline CDR1 SEHNR, CDR2 FQNEAQ (reference sequence). DNA for the CDR3: TGTGCCAGCAGCTTATTCCAGGGGCCTAATGAAAAACTGTTTTTT. As protein: CASSLFQGPNEKLFF.

This rearrangement joins TRBV10-3 to TRBJ2-2; TRBD1 is a possible D gene (5 bases). Germline CDR1 is ENHRY and CDR2 is SYGVKD. V lost 7 bases and J lost 2, with 8 bases in between. The CDR3 runs 13 residues. The CDR3 is CAIMGHNTGELFF. CDR3 nucleotides: TGTGCCATCATGGGGCACAACACCGGGGAGCTGTTTTTT.

The chain joins TRBV6-2 or TRBV6-3 to TRBJ1-2, with 8 positions matching TRBD1. Trimming at V came to 2 bases and at J to 4 bases, leaving 6 bases not matched to a gene. CDR3 length: 15 residues. Germline CDR1 reads MNHEY; CDR2 reads SVGEGT. As DNA, the CDR3 is TGTGCCAGCAGTTACGGACAGGGACCGACCTATGGCTACACCTTC. Translation gives CASSYGQGPTYGYTF.